The T cell receptor (beta chain) described here comes from a study of shared clonotypes between healthy human individuals (dated by TCRdb to 2020 to 2022). Concerning the study at large: Two women and three men aged 18 to 49 years were included in the cohort. For each donor, three plates each were used for CD4 naive and CD4 memory, two plates were used for CD8 naive, and one plate was used for CD8 memory. Blood TCR repertoires of four to six healthy adults were deeply sequenced to estimate repertoire size and the extent of clonotype sharing between individuals. Different laboratories and diverse techniques were used to prepare libraries and sequence TCR repertoires, to increase sequencing depth and limit assay-specific biases. Between about 0.9 and 10 billion PBMCs per donor were obtained by leukapheresis.

TCR CDR3 regions were amplified from genomic DNA by multiplex PCR using the deep immunoSEQ assay. Extracted genomic DNA from each cell subset was distributed evenly across all wells of several immunoSEQ 96-well plates, and each plate was treated as a replicate. For sorted subsets, each replicate PCR was loaded with approximately 0.2 ug genomic DNA, equivalent to approximately 27,000 T cell genomes. The purified libraries were quantified using a Qubit 3.0 fluorometer, sized with a Bioanalyzer 2100, and then quantified again using the KAPA Library Quantification kit. Every immunoSEQ 96-well plate was sequenced on a separate single-read 150-cycle Illumina NextSeq 550 flow cell. Concerning the study's data processing: Because only junctional sequences without quality scores were contained in the immunoSEQ output, filtering matching that applied to full-length reads could not be performed. To assign V/J genes and CDR3, sequences were annotated against IMGT germline references using PyIR, a Python wrapper for IgBLAST v1.9. Reads were filtered out if the reads had weak V/J assignments (E-value above 1e-6), no CDR3, stop codons, out-of-frame junctions, or ambiguous translated residues. V3J clonotypes were defined by identical inferred V gene, J gene, and CDR3 amino acid sequence. To compute the percentage overlap between repertoires, the number of shared unique clonotypes was divided by the size of the smaller repertoire. Richness of each repertoire was evaluated using RTK rarefaction, the Chao1 estimator, and Recon v2.1 estimates of unobserved clonotypes. For all TCRbeta clonotypes obtained by the gDNA method from a handful of donors, generation probabilities were computed with OLGA. TCRdb took this table from immuneACCESS and kept in-frame rearrangements with V and J called. Such tables lack part of the clones; where checked against another copy, unresolved V genes explain under half of the gap, and the rest is unexplained. The V and J calls and clone size come from that table; D and trimming were worked out from the DNA. This sample comprises about 2.4 million clones, approximately 93% of them detected only once. About 0.38% of the sample comes from the top ten.

Healthy HIV-negative adults with no recently reported acute infections or vaccinations were included as donors. Every donor was a Caucasian adult living in Nashville, Tennessee, USA. CD4+ T cells were enriched by magnetic negative selection; naive cells were then positively selected on CD45RA, and the negative fraction formed the memory subset. Blood was collected by leukapheresis, and PBMCs were isolated by Ficoll-Histopaque density gradient centrifugation and then cryopreserved in liquid nitrogen vapor phase. Analytical flow cytometry was used to check the purity and quantity of every magnetically sorted T cell population. From each sorted fraction, genomic DNA was isolated and quantified by UV absorbance on a Nanodrop 2000c. Of note for this clone: Its antigen remains unidentified. Qualities for individual bases were not recorded, and no much larger clone is one base off.

Trimming leaves V shorter by 5 bases and J shorter by 5 bases, with the junction holding 3 bases beyond the gene matches. The CDR3 has 14 amino acids, counting the end cysteine and phenylalanine. The CDR3 DNA has 42 bases and is translated from base 1. Reading the germline V gene gives CDR1 SNHLY and CDR2 FYNNEI. The research as a whole found: The small number of donors limited the genetic and exposure-history diversity represented. Across a few donors, around 5% of naive CD4, around 3.3% of naive CD8, around 2.1% of memory CD4, and 0.3% to 0.45% of memory CD8 clonotypes were shared. Naive subsets generally had larger estimated clonotype richness than memory subsets. Pairwise subsampling led to the expectation that sequencing depth would affect the degree of clonotype sharing among donors. Higher generation probabilities were observed for clonotypes shared by all four sorted-subset donors than for non-shared clonotypes. Incomplete sequencing was indicated by rarefaction of sorted-subset datasets, despite the large sequencing depth. Sampling was restricted to blood, and TCR repertoires in tissues likely differ from the TCR repertoires found in blood.

This receptor chain uses TRBV2 and TRBJ1-5; 10 central nucleotides agree with TRBD1. The sequenced material came from naive CD4+ T cells from PBMCs. In light of the paper, this sample's cell subset or site label describes: CD45RA+ positively selected. The receptor was isolated from a man younger than 35 in good health. Some clones in this sample may be carry-over from other donors' samples. The sequenced DNA: TGTGCCAGCAGTCCCGGGACAGGGGATCAGCCCCAGCATTTT. Its coded protein is CASSPGTGDQPQHF.